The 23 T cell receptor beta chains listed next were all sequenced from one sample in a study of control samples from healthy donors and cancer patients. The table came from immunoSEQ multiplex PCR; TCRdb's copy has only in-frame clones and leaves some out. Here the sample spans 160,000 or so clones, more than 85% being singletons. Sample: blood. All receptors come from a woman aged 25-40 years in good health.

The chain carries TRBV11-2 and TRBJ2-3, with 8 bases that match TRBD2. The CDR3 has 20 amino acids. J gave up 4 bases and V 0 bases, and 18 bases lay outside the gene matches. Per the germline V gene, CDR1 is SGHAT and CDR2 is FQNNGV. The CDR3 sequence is CASSLEGEVWGGRRPDTQYF. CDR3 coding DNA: TGTGCCAGCAGCTTAGAAGGAGAAGTTTGGGGCGGGAGGCGCCCAGATACGCAGTATTTT.

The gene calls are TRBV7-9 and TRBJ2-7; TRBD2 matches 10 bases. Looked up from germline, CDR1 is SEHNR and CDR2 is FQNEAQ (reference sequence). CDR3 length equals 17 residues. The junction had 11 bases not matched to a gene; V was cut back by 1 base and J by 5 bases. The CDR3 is CASSLDVSSGSRDEQYF. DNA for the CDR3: TGTGCCAGCAGCTTAGATGTGTCTAGCGGGAGTCGGGACGAGCAGTACTTC.

The CDR3 loop reads CASSQFGYEQYF. CDR3 DNA: TGCGCCAGCAGTCAATTTGGATACGAGCAGTACTTC. V usage is TRBV23-1 and J usage is TRBJ2-7; D is undetermined. TRBV23-1 carries the ORF label, with uncertain function. The CDR3 length is 12 residues. Trimming shortened V by 1 base and J by 4 bases, and 5 bases separated the two germline ends.

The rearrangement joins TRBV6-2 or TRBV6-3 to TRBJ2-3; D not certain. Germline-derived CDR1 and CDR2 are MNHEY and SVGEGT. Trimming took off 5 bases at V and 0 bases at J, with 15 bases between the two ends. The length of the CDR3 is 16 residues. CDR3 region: CASSPLRASSTDTQYF. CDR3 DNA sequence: TGTGCCAGCAGTCCCCTCCGCGCCTCTAGCACAGATACGCAGTATTTT.

The CDR3 DNA reads as TGCGCCAGCAGCTGGGGCCCCGGGACTAGCAATGAGCAGTTCTTC. Its protein product is CASSWGPGTSNEQFF. The genes are TRBV5-1 and TRBJ2-1; 8 positions match TRBD2. The CDR3 length is 15 residues. Germline loops: CDR1 SGHRS, CDR2 YFSETQ. The V and J ends lost 3 bases and 6 bases, in that order; junction bases with no gene match: 8. Full variable domain (missing parts from reference TRBV5-1 and TRBJ2-1): KAGVTQTPRYLIKTRGQQVTLSCSPISGHRSVSWYQQTPGQGLQFLFEYFSETQRNKGNFPGRFSGRQFSNSRSEMNVSTLELGDSALYLCASSWGPGTSNEQFFGPGTRLTVL.

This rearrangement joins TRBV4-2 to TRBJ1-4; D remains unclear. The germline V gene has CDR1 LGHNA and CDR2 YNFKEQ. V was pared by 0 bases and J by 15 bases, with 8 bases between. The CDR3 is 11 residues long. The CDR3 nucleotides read TGTGCCAGCAGCCAAGAAACAGTGGTGTTTTTT. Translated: CASSQETVVFF.

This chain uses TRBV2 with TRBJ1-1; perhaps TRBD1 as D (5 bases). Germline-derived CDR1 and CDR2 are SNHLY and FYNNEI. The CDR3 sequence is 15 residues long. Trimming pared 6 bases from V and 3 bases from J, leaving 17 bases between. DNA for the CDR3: TGTGCCAGCAGCGCTCTGGGGCGAGGAGACACTGAAGCTTTCTTT. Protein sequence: CASSALGRGDTEAFF.

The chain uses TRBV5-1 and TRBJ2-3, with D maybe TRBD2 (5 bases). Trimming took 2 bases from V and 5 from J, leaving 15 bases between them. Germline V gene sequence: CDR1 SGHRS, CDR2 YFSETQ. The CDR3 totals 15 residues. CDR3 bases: TGCGCCAGCAGCTTCCCTAGCAGTGCGGGAGATACGCAGTATTTT. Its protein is CASSFPSSAGDTQYF.

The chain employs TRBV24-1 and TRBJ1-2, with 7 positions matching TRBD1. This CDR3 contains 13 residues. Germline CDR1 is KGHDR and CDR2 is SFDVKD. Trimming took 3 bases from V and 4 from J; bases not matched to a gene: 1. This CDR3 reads CATSDGTAYGYTF. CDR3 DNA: TGTGCCACCAGTGATGGGACAGCCTATGGCTACACCTTC.

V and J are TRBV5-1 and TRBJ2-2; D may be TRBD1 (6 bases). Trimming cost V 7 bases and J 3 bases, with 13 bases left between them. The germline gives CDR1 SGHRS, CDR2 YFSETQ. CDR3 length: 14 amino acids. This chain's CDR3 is CASGSRGHTGELFF. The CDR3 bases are TGCGCCAGCGGGAGCAGGGGACACACCGGGGAGCTGTTTTTT.

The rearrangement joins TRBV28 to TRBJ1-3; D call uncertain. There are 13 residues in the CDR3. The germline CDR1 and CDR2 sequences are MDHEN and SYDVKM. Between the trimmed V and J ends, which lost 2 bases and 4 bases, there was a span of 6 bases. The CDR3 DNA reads TGTGCCAGCAGTTTAGCATTAGGAAACACCATATATTTT. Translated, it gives CASSLALGNTIYF.

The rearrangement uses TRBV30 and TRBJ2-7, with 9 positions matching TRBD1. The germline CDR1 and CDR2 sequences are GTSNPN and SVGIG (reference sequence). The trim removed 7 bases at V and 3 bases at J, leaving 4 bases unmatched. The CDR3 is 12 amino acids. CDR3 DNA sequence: TGTGCCTCACCGGGACAGGGCTACGAGCAGTACTTC. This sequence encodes CASPGQGYEQYF. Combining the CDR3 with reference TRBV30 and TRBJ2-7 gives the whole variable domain SQTIHQWPATLVQPVGSPLSLECTVEGTSNPNLYWYRQAAGRGLQLLFYSVGIGQISSEVPQNLSASRPQDRQFILSSKKLLLSDSGFYLCASPGQGYEQYFGPGTRLTVT.

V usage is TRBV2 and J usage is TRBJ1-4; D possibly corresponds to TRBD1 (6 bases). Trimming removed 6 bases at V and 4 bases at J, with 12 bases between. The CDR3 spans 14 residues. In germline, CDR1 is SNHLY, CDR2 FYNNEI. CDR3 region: CASSLTGFNEKLFF. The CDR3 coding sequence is TGTGCCAGCAGCCTGACAGGATTTAATGAAAAACTGTTTTTT.

CDR3 sequence: CASSLGGRMGNQPQHF. The DNA of the CDR3 is TGCGCCAGCAGCCTAGGGGGGCGAATGGGCAATCAGCCCCAGCATTTT. The chain recombines TRBV4-1 with TRBJ1-5; the D gene is possibly TRBD1 (6 bases). V was clipped by 4 bases and J by 2 bases, with 15 bases between them. There are 16 residues in the CDR3. Germline V gene lookup returns CDR1 MGHRA and CDR2 YSYEKL.

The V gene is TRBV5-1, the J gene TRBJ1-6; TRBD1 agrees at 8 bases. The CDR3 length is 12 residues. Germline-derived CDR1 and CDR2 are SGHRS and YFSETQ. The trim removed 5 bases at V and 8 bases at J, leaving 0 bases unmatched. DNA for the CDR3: TGCGCCAGCAGGACAGGGGATTCACCCCTCCACTTT. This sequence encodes CASRTGDSPLHF.

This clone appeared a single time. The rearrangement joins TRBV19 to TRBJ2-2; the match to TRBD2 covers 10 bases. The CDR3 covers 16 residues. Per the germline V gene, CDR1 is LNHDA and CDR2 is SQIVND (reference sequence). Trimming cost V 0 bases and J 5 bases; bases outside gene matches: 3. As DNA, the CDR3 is TGTGCCAGTAGTATAGAGTCTAGCGGGAGTACCGGGGAGCTGTTTTTT. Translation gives CASSIESSGSTGELFF.

CDR3 sequence reads: CASSYSGGDYNEQFF. The CDR3 DNA is TGTGCCAGCAGTTATTCCGGGGGGGACTACAATGAGCAGTTCTTC. V and J are TRBV9 and TRBJ2-1; 8 bases agree with TRBD2. CDR3 length equals 15 residues. V was clipped by 5 bases and J by 3 bases; unmatched bases: 7. The germline V gene has CDR1 SGDLS and CDR2 YYNGEE.

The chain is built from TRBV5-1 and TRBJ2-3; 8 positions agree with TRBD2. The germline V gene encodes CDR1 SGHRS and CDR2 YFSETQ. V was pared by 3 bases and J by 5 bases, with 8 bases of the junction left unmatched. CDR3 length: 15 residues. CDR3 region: CASSSGGTTRDTQYF. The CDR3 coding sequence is TGCGCCAGCAGCTCGGGGGGGACGACGCGAGATACGCAGTATTTT.

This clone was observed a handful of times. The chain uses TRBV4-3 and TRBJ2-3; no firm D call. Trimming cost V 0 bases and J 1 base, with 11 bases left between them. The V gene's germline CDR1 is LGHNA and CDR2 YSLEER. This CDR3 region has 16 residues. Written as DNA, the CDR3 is TGCGCCAGCAGCCAAGATCCCTCCCTCGGCACAGATACGCAGTATTTT. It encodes CASSQDPSLGTDTQYF.

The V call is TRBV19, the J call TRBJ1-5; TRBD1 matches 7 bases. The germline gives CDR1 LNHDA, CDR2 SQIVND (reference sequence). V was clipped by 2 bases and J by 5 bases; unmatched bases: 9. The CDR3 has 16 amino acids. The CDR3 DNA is TGTGCCAGTAGTATAACAACCGGGACAGAGTATCAGCCCCAGCATTTT. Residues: CASSITTGTEYQPQHF.

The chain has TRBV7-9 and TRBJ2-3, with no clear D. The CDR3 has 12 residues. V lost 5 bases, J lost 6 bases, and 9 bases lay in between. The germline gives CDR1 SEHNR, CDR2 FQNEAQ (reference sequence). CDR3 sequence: CASSPRPDTQYF. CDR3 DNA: TGTGCCAGCAGCCCCCGTCCCGATACGCAGTATTTT.

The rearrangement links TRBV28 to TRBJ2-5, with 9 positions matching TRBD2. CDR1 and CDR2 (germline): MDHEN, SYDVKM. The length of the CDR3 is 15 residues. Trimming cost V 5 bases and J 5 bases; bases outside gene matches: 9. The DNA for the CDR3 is TGTGCCAGCAGTATCTATAGCGGGAGAGGTGAGACCCAGTACTTC. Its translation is CASSIYSGRGETQYF. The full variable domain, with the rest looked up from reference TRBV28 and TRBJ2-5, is DVKVTQSSRYLVKRTGEKVFLECVQDMDHENMFWYRQDPGLGLRLIYFSYDVKMKEKGDIPEGYSVSREKKERFSLILESASTNQTSMYLCASSIYSGRGETQYFGPGTRLLVL.

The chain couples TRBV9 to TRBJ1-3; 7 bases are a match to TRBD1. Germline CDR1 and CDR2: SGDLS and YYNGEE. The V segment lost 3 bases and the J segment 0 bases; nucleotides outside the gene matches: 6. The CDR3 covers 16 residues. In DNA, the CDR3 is TGTGCCAGCAGCGGACAGGGTTTCAGCTCTGGAAACACCATATATTTT. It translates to CASSGQGFSSGNTIYF. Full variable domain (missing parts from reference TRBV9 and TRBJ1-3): DSGVTQTPKHLITATGQRVTLRCSPRSGDLSVYWYQQSLDQGLQFLIQYYNGEERAKGNILERFSAQQFPDLHSELNLSSLELGDSALYFCASSGQGFSSGNTIYFGEGSWLTVV.